One and the same sample provided the 9 T cell receptor beta chains below, sequenced in a study of shared clonotypes between healthy human individuals. CD8 cells regarded as naive lacked CD45RO, were positively chosen for CCR7, and omitted terminally differentiated effector memory CD45RA+ cells. Assay used: immunoSEQ multiplex PCR; TCRdb lists only in-frame clones, some missing. The sample records about 2.2 million clones, around 93% being singletons. Sequencing input: naive CD8+ T cells from PBMCs. The receptors stem from a man aged 18 to 30 in good health. Some clones in this sample may be carry-over from other donors' samples.

The J gene is TRBJ2-7, the V gene TRBV28, with 8 bases that match TRBD1. J was trimmed by 1 base and V by 6 bases; bases with no gene match: 11. Germline values: CDR1 MDHEN, CDR2 SYDVKM. The CDR3 sequence is 16 residues long. Written as DNA, the CDR3 is TGTGCCAGCAGCCAACTGACAGGGGTAGGGTCCTACGAGCAGTACTTC. Its translation is CASSQLTGVGSYEQYF.

The chain joins TRBV7-3 to TRBJ1-1; D is uncertain. The CDR3 has 13 amino acids. CDR1 SGHTA and CDR2 FQGTGA come from the germline V gene. The V end lost 8 bases, the J end lost 7 bases, and 17 bases lay between the germline ends. The DNA of the CDR3 is TGTGCCAGCTCTCAGGACGCACCTAGTGAAGCTTTCTTT. It is translated as CASSQDAPSEAFF.

This clone appeared a few times. The J gene is TRBJ1-1, the V gene TRBV25-1; the D is unclear. The germline V gene has CDR1 MGHDK and CDR2 SYGVNS. The CDR3 consists of 14 residues. Trimming left V 7 bases short and J 1 base short, with 13 bases between. The CDR3: CASTVGYSNTEAFF. In nucleotides, the CDR3 is TGTGCCAGCACCGTCGGATACTCGAACACTGAAGCTTTCTTT. The full variable domain, rest sourced from reference TRBV25-1 and TRBJ1-1, is EADIYQTPRYLVIGTGKKITLECSQTMGHDKMYWYQQDPGMELHLIHYSYGVNSTEKGDLSSESTVSRIRTEHFPLTLESARPSHTSQYLCASTVGYSNTEAFFGQGTRLTVV.

The chain has TRBV18 and TRBJ2-3, with 9 bases identical to TRBD2. This CDR3 spans 16 amino acids. Germline V lookup: CDR1 KGHSH, CDR2 LQKENI. Trimming took 6 bases from V and 2 from J; bases not matched to a gene: 9. This chain's CDR3 is CASSRSTSGYTDTQYF. CDR3 nucleotide sequence: TGTGCCAGCTCGCGATCCACTAGCGGGTACACAGATACGCAGTATTTT.

J is TRBJ2-7 and V is TRBV6-6; D ambiguous. V lost 0 bases, J lost 6 bases, and 18 bases lay in between. The CDR3 consists of 16 residues. Germline CDR1 and CDR2: MNHNY and SVGAGI (reference sequence). The CDR3 here is CASSYSGSFPVGEQYF. The CDR3 nucleotides read TGTGCCAGCAGTTACTCAGGCAGCTTCCCTGTCGGCGAGCAGTACTTC.

This clone has just one count. The chain uses TRBV28 and TRBJ1-5; 7 nucleotides agree with TRBD1. Trimming removed 6 bases from V and 7 bases from J; junction bases left unmatched: 15. The CDR3 has 16 residues. Germline assignment: CDR1 MDHEN and CDR2 SYDVKM. The DNA of the CDR3 is TGTGCCAGCAGCCTCCCGGAAAGGGGGCTAGGGCAGCCCCAGCATTTT. Translating gives CASSLPERGLGQPQHF.

In regard to this clone: This sample includes further DNA sequences coding for the same CDR3. The V call is TRBV5-1, the J call TRBJ2-2; D not resolved. The germline CDR1 and CDR2 sequences are SGHRS and YFSETQ. Between the trimmed V and J ends, which lost 0 bases and 0 bases, there was a span of 6 bases. The CDR3 contains 15 residues. The DNA of the CDR3 is TGCGCCAGCAGCTTGGGTCCGACGAACACCGGGGAGCTGTTTTTT. Residues: CASSLGPTNTGELFF.

The chain recombines TRBV7-9 with TRBJ2-7; D gene uncertain. Trimming removed 4 bases from V and 0 bases from J, with 13 bases in between. CDR1 is SEHNR and CDR2 is FQNEAQ in the germline V gene (reference sequence). The CDR3 extends over 15 amino acids. This CDR3 reads CASSWGETNSYEQYF. CDR3 nucleotides: TGTGCCAGCAGCTGGGGTGAGACAAACTCCTACGAGCAGTACTTC.

This chain connects TRBV10-3 to TRBJ2-5, with TRBD1 as a possible D gene (6 bases). The length of the CDR3 is 14 residues. The V gene's germline CDR1 is ENHRY and CDR2 SYGVKD. V gave up 10 bases and J gave up 2 bases, with 17 bases separating them. CDR3 protein: CASRQVLGQETQYF. As DNA, the CDR3 is TGTGCCAGCCGACAGGTCCTGGGGCAAGAGACCCAGTACTTC.